The T cell receptor beta chain described here comes from a study of T cell responses to AZD1222 COVID-19 vaccine. Regarding this clone: As yet, its antigen is unknown.

Profiling relied on immunoSEQ multiplex PCR, and the TCRdb table lists in-frame clones only, not all of them. The sample consists of about 120,000 clones, 85% to 90% of them appearing once. General observations from the study: Repertoire sampling occurred only after the peak T cell response. Mostly white British, mostly female donors; authors suggested clonal diversity may be underestimated. Spike-wide vaccine-associated CD4 TCRs dominated at 160-218 and 743-854. Receipt of two AZD1222 doses was followed by a rise in Spike-specific TCR breadth and depth.

The V gene's germline CDR1 is SGHRS and CDR2 YFSETQ. The CDR3 is made up of 16 amino acids. V was clipped by 0 bases and J by 0 bases, with 10 bases between them. This chain uses TRBV5-1 with TRBJ1-3; D is unresolved. Sequences were derived from peripheral blood, sampled 28 days after the second AZD1222 dose. This clonotype originated in an adult who received the AZD1222 COVID-19 vaccine. This CDR3 reads CASSLAGASSGNTIYF. The CDR3 DNA reads TGCGCCAGCAGCTTGGCCGGCGCGAGCTCTGGAAACACCATATATTTT. Variable domain in full (rest from reference TRBV5-1 and TRBJ1-3): KAGVTQTPRYLIKTRGQQVTLSCSPISGHRSVSWYQQTPGQGLQFLFEYFSETQRNKGNFPGRFSGRQFSNSRSEMNVSTLELGDSALYLCASSLAGASSGNTIYFGEGSWLTVV.